The TCR beta chain under discussion was sequenced for a study of blood T cell repertoires in COVID-19. Study summary: Sites across the United States, Italy and Spain contributed samples from acute and convalescent COVID-19.

This CDR3 is built from 15 residues. The germline gives CDR1 MNHEY, CDR2 SVGAGI. V lost 8 bases and J 6 bases, leaving 20 bases between the germline ends. TCRdb's table, derived via immunoSEQ multiplex PCR, lists solely in-frame clones and lacks some. Among a few hundred thousand clones listed, 89% were seen once. J is TRBJ1-5 and V is TRBV6-5, with a weak D call TRBD1 (5 bases). Sequences were obtained from peripheral blood. This sequence originates from a woman aged 25 to 39 with COVID-19, enrolled during active disease. CDR3 sequence reads: CASLKGGVTGQPQHF. The CDR3 DNA reads TGTGCCAGCCTGAAGGGAGGGGTTACGGGTCAGCCCCAGCATTTT.